The source of this T cell receptor (beta chain) is a study of T-cell reconstitution after alpha-beta-depleted transplantation in children (dated by TCRdb to the mid-2010s). Broadly, across the study: Using TCR repertoire profiling, the study followed T-cell immune reconstitution in a quantitative way in children after TCRalphabeta/CD19-depleted allogeneic hematopoietic cell transplantation.

The sample's treatment or condition label is to be understood as: allogeneic hematopoietic cell transplantation with graft depleted of TCRalphabeta T cells and CD19 B cells. TCRalphabeta/CD19-depleted allogeneic hematopoietic cell grafts were given to the transplant recipients, all of whom were children. Trimmed from V: 2 bases; trimmed from J: 2 bases; junction bases lacking a gene match: 13. For CDR1 and CDR2, the germline V gene lists LGHNA and YSLEER. The CDR3 contains 18 residues, cysteine and phenylalanine counted. The entry retains the CDR3 DNA only, 54 bases that are in frame from base 1. Library generation was performed with PCR. Instrument used: Illumina HiSeq 2500. TCR libraries were prepared with molecular barcoding, using unique molecular identifiers to normalize TCRbeta repertoire quantification. The public reads were reprocessed in TCRdb via fastp at Q25 and MiXCR, keeping in-frame beta chains. Rows are unified per CDR3 protein, each entry keeping the most common DNA and genes. The sample table records roughly 280,000 distinct CDR3 sequences; approximately 10% of these occur just once. About 20% of the sample is taken by the ten largest.

This clonotype was observed at least ten times. The target of this receptor is not known. Base qualities are missing; no much larger clone stands one base away. The research as a whole found: Apparently early alphabetaT-cell count recovery about two months after transplant reportedly relied on only several hundred rapidly expanded clones derived from non-depleted graft cells. Over the following months the frequencies of hyperexpanded clones went down, and after one year T-cell counts and TCRbeta diversity were mostly credited to newly produced T cells. In some patients, the high TCRbeta diversity seen at day 60 was put down to recipient T cells and intrathymic progenitors that had survived conditioning.

This sequence uses TRBV4-3 and TRBJ2-3; the junction holds 7 bases that match TRBD1. The sample was peripheral blood, taken 180 days after TCRalphabeta/CD19-depleted stem cell transplant. This receptor was identified in a male patient aged 2 to 9 who had a stem cell transplant for chronic granulomatous disease, so the T cells may come from the graft donor. Read as DNA, the sequence is TGCGCCAGCAGCCAAAAACCGCCCGGACAGGCCTCCACAGATACGCAGTATTTT. It is translated as CASSQKPPGQASTDTQYF.